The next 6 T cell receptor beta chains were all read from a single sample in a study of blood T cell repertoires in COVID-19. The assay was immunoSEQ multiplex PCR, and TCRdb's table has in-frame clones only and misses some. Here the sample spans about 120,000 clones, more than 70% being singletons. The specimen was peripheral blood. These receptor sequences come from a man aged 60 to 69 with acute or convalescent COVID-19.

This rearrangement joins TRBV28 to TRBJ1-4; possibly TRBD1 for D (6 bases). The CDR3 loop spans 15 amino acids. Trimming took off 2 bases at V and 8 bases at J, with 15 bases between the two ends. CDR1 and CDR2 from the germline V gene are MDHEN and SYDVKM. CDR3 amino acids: CASSLEGGQVEKLFF. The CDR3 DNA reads TGTGCCAGCAGTTTAGAGGGGGGGCAGGTCGAAAAACTGTTTTTT. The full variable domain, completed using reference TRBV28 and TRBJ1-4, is DVKVTQSSRYLVKRTGEKVFLECVQDMDHENMFWYRQDPGLGLRLIYFSYDVKMKEKGDIPEGYSVSREKKERFSLILESASTNQTSMYLCASSLEGGQVEKLFFGSGTQLSVL.

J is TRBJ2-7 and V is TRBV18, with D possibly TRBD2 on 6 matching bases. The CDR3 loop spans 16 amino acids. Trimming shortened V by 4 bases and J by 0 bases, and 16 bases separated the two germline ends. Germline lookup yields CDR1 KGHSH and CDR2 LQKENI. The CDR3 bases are TGTGCCAGCTCACAGTCCCGGGAGTCCGGCTCCTACGAGCAGTACTTC. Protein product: CASSQSRESGSYEQYF.

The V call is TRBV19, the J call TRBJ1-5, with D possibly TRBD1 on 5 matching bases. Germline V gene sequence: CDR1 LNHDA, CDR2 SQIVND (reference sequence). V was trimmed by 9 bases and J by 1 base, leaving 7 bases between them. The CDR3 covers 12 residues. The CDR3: CASRQSNQPQHF. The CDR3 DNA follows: TGTGCCAGCAGACAGAGCAATCAGCCCCAGCATTTT.

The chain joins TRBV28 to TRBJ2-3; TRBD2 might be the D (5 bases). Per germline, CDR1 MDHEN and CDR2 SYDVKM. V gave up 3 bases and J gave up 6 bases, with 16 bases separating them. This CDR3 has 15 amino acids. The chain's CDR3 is CASSLGLGPGDTQYF. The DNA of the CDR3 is TGTGCCAGCAGTTTGGGCCTCGGGCCGGGGGATACGCAGTATTTT. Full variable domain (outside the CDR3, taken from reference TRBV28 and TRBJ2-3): DVKVTQSSRYLVKRTGEKVFLECVQDMDHENMFWYRQDPGLGLRLIYFSYDVKMKEKGDIPEGYSVSREKKERFSLILESASTNQTSMYLCASSLGLGPGDTQYFGPGTRLTVL.

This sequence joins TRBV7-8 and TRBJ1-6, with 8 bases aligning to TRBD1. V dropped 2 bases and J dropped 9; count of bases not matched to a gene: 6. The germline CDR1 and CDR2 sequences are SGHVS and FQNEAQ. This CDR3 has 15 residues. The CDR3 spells CASSLNGQGGSPLHF. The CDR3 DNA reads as TGTGCCAGCAGCTTAAATGGACAGGGTGGTTCACCCCTCCACTTT.

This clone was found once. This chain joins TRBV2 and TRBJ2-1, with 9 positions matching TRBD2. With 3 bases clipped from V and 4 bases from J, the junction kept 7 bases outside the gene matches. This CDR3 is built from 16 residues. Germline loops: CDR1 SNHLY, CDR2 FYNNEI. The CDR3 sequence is CASSEWLAGLYNEQFF. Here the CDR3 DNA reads TGTGCCAGCAGTGAGTGGCTAGCGGGATTGTACAATGAGCAGTTCTTC. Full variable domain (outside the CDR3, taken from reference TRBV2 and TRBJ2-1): EPEVTQTPSHQVTQMGQEVILRCVPISNHLYFYWYRQILGQKVEFLVSFYNNEISEKSEIFDDQFSVERPDGSNFTLKIRSTKLEDSAMYFCASSEWLAGLYNEQFFGPGTRLTVL.